Below, 12 T cell receptor beta chains from the same sample are listed, as sequenced in a study of TIL therapy for anti-PD-1-resistant metastatic lung cancer. Time point described: pre-treatment sample, taken before nivolumab and TIL therapy. Tumor tissue came from excised metastases, mostly pleural nodules or supraclavicular lymph nodes. Sequencing used immunoSEQ v3. Generated by immunoSEQ multiplex PCR, the TCRdb table keeps only in-frame clones and is missing some. The table shows about 95,000 clones, with about 71% occurring only once. This specimen was tumor tissue, taken at baseline. These receptors came from a person between 30 and 80 years old with non-small cell lung cancer.

This chain joins TRBV10-2 and TRBJ2-1; 7 bases map to TRBD1. This CDR3 is 13 amino acids long. J was trimmed by 10 bases and V by 3 bases; bases with no gene match: 6. Germline CDR1 reads WSHSY; CDR2 reads SAAADI. CDR3 coding DNA: TGCGCCAGCAGTGATGAGGGGGCGTGGGAGCAGTTCTTC. Protein sequence: CASSDEGAWEQFF.

The chain joins TRBV7-2 to TRBJ2-1; D might be TRBD2 (6 bases). V was trimmed by 6 bases and J by 8 bases, leaving 17 bases between them. Germline lookup yields CDR1 SGHTA and CDR2 FQGNSA. This CDR3 comprises 14 residues. The CDR3 coding sequence is TGTGCCAGCAGTCCGTTAGGTGCTAGCGATGAGCAGTTCTTC. It yields the protein CASSPLGASDEQFF. Complete variable domain (other parts from reference TRBV7-2 and TRBJ2-1): GAGVSQSPSNKVTEKGKDVELRCDPISGHTALYWYRQSLGQGLEFLIYFQGNSAPDKSGLPSDRFSAERTGGSVSTLTIQRTQQEDSAVYLCASSPLGASDEQFFGPGTRLTVL.

This clone was detected once. The chain carries TRBV30 and TRBJ1-2; D ambiguous. This CDR3 spans 14 amino acids. V lost 3 bases and J 0 bases, leaving 11 bases between the germline ends. CDR1 GTSNPN and CDR2 SVGIG come from the germline V gene (reference sequence). Written as DNA, the CDR3 is TGTGCCTGGAGAAAGGCAAACCCTAACTATGGCTACACCTTC. This gives the protein CAWRKANPNYGYTF.

V gene TRBV24-1 combines with J gene TRBJ2-3; 7 bases line up with TRBD1. Looked up from germline, CDR1 is KGHDR and CDR2 is SFDVKD. CDR3 length: 17 residues. J was trimmed by 2 bases and V by 2 bases; bases with no gene match: 9. As DNA, the CDR3 is TGTGCCACCAGTGATTACAGGGGCCCTCTCCCCACAGATACGCAGTATTTT. This translates into CATSDYRGPLPTDTQYF.

The V call is TRBV5-4, the J call TRBJ2-4; weak D call: TRBD1 (6 bases). V lost 4 bases, J lost 2 bases, and 10 bases lay in between. Germline V gives CDR1 SGHNT, CDR2 YYREEE (reference sequence). The CDR3 has 14 residues. CDR3 nucleotides: TGTGCCAGCAGCGTACAGGGTTCCAAAAACATTCAGTACTTC. Translation gives CASSVQGSKNIQYF. The full variable domain, completed using reference TRBV5-4 and TRBJ2-4, is ETGVTQSPTHLIKTRGQQVTLRCSSQSGHNTVSWYQQALGQGPQFIFQYYREEENGRGNFPPRFSGLQFPNYSSELNVNALELDDSALYLCASSVQGSKNIQYFGAGTRLSVL.

The rearrangement joins TRBV4-1 to TRBJ2-7, with 11 bases lining up with TRBD1. Germline V CDR1 and CDR2: MGHRA, YSYEKL. With V trimmed by 3 bases and J by 3 bases, 4 bases remained unmatched. The CDR3 contains 15 residues. CDR3 nucleotide sequence: TGCGCCAGCAGCCAGGCCGGGACAGGGGGCTACGAGCAGTACTTC. This codes for CASSQAGTGGYEQYF.

This chain uses TRBV7-9 with TRBJ2-7, with D hard to call. Per germline, CDR1 SEHNR and CDR2 FQNEAQ (reference sequence). The CDR3 extends over 13 amino acids. V shed 5 bases and J shed 3 bases, with 11 bases lying between them. CDR3 residues: CASSHLEGYEQYF. Written as DNA, the CDR3 is TGTGCCAGCAGCCATTTGGAAGGCTACGAGCAGTACTTC.

The chain links TRBV19 to TRBJ2-7; 11 nucleotides align to TRBD1. Germline-derived CDR1 and CDR2 are LNHDA and SQIVND (reference sequence). CDR3 length: 17 residues. With 6 bases clipped from V and 3 bases from J, the junction kept 13 bases outside the gene matches. CDR3 in amino acids: CASRRTGGAGDNYEQYF. CDR3 sequence (DNA): TGTGCCAGTAGAAGGACAGGGGGCGCGGGAGATAACTACGAGCAGTACTTC.

This clone was observed once. The chain employs TRBV5-1 and TRBJ2-5; 7 bases are shared with TRBD2. Trimming at V came to 4 bases and at J to 0 bases, leaving 3 bases not matched to a gene. The CDR3 is made up of 14 amino acids. CDR1 is SGHRS, CDR2 YFSETQ, per germline. This CDR3 reads CASSGGDYQETQYF. CDR3 nucleotides: TGCGCCAGCAGCGGGGGGGATTACCAAGAGACCCAGTACTTC.

The chain recombines TRBV6-6 with TRBJ1-1; D not resolved. The V end was cut by 7 bases, the J end by 1 base, with 10 bases between. This CDR3 spans 13 amino acids. The germline V gene encodes CDR1 MNHNY and CDR2 SVGAGI (reference sequence). CDR3 coding DNA: TGTGCCAGCATAGGACGGTCGAACACTGAAGCTTTCTTT. This codes for CASIGRSNTEAFF.

Remarks on this clone: The sample holds other DNA sequences that translate to the same CDR3. The chain combines TRBV7-9 with TRBJ2-3; D ambiguous. V gave up 3 bases and J gave up 2 bases, with 0 bases separating them. The CDR3 runs 11 residues. CDR1 and CDR2 (germline): SEHNR, FQNEAQ (reference sequence). The CDR3 reads CASSFTDTQYF. CDR3 nucleotide sequence: TGTGCCAGCAGCTTCACAGATACGCAGTATTTT.

The genes are TRBV4-3 and TRBJ1-2, with a tentative D call TRBD1 (6 bases). The germline V and J ends were trimmed by 4 bases and 7 bases, with 19 bases remaining between them. CDR1 and CDR2 (germline): LGHNA, YSLEER. The CDR3 has 15 amino acids. The CDR3 bases are TGCGCCAGCAGCCGGTGGGACACCGGTTTCATTGGCTACACCTTC. This encodes CASSRWDTGFIGYTF.